The TCR beta chain described here comes from a study of tissue T cells after allogeneic stem cell transplantation. Autopsy tissues spanned esophagus to rectum, liver, skin, and lymphoid organs including spleen. Profiled with immunoSEQ multiplex PCR; TCRdb holds only in-frame clones, not every one. The sample has fewer than 30,000 clones; 73% are singletons. V was pared by 0 bases and J by 0 bases, with 6 bases of the junction left unmatched. The CDR3 length is 18 residues. Germline V CDR1 and CDR2: ENHRY, SYGVKD. This clone is a singleton in its sample. The sample in question was tissue from the ileum, obtained at autopsy. V gene TRBV10-3 combines with J gene TRBJ2-5, with 11 bases identical to TRBD2. The sequence came from a female donor of 60 years or more with lung cancer. CDR3 amino acids: CAISESGSTSGNQETQYF. Written as DNA, the CDR3 is TGTGCCATCAGTGAGTCAGGGTCGACTAGCGGGAACCAAGAGACCCAGTACTTC.